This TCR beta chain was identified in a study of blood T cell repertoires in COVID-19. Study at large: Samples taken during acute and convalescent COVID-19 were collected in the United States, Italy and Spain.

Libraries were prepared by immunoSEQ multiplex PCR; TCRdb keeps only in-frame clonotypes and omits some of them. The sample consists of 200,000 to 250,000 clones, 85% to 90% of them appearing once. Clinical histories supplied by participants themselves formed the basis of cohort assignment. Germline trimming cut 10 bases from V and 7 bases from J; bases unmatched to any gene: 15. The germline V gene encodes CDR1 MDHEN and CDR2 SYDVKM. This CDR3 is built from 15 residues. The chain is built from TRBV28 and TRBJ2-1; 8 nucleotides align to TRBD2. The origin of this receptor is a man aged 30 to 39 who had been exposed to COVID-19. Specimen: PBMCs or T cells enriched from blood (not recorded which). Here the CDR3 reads CATTEGTSGWNEQFF. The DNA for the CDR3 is TGTGCCACCACCGAGGGGACTAGTGGATGGAATGAGCAGTTCTTC.